What follows is one TCR beta chain and its context. The study used treatment-naive patients who had stable or active relapsing-remitting disease as multiple sclerosis controls. Per germline, CDR1 MGHRA and CDR2 YSYEKL. V lost 5 bases, J lost 2 bases, and 20 bases lay in between. CDR3 length equals 17 residues. This sample stems from a study of CD8 T cells in Susac syndrome. Random hexamers served to reverse transcribe roughly 0.5 to 1 ug RNA. An immunoSEQ multiplex PCR generated amplified TCR beta CDR3 products spanning 54 Vbeta and 13 Jbeta. In TCRdb, the immunoSEQ multiplex PCR reads were re-called with MiXCR into one record per CDR3 protein. The data contain 110,000 or so distinct CDR3 sequences, approximately 93% of them singletons.

This TCR derives from a human donor with multiple sclerosis. The sequenced sample consisted of CD4+ T cells from PBMCs. The rearrangement joins TRBV4-1 to TRBJ2-3; D may be TRBD2 (6 bases). CDR3 DNA sequence: TGCGCCAGCAGCTACCGCCCTAGCGTTAGCACCACAGATACGCAGTATTTT. Its translation is CASSYRPSVSTTDTQYF.